This TCR beta chain was identified in a study of T cells in tuberculosis. V shed 1 base, J shed 4 bases, and the junction held 3 bases outside the gene matches. Germline V CDR1 and CDR2: MNHEY, SVGAGI. There are 16 residues in the CDR3. Sequencing used immunoSEQ multiplex PCR; TCRdb keeps in-frame clones, though not all of them. Counted here are 40,000 to 45,000 clones, about 95% occurring once; the ten biggest clones make up about 2%. Sequencing used PBMCs. The chain combines TRBV6-5 with TRBJ2-1; 11 bases map to TRBD2. The sequence derives from a donor between 5 and 29 years old with latent tuberculosis or without tuberculosis infection. Some clones in this sample may be carry-over from other donors' samples. The CDR3 reads CASSYFGTSGYNEQFF. CDR3 bases: TGTGCCAGCAGTTACTTTGGGACTAGCGGATACAATGAGCAGTTCTTC.